Below are 10 T cell receptor beta chains sequenced from a single sample in a study of blood T cell repertoires in COVID-19. Clones were read by immunoSEQ multiplex PCR, and TCRdb kept only the in-frame ones, dropping some. The sample contains about 210,000 clones, approximately 80% of which appear only once. The sample comprised PBMCs or T cells enriched from blood (not recorded which). Receptors were obtained from a man between 35 and 55 years old who had recovered from COVID-19.

This sequence joins TRBV14 and TRBJ2-1, with 13 bases fitting TRBD2. From germline, CDR1 is SGHDN and CDR2 FVKESK. The CDR3 spans 15 residues. Trimming cost V 7 bases and J 8 bases; bases outside gene matches: 8. The CDR3 region is CASTLGLAGAYEQFF. CDR3 nucleotide sequence: TGTGCCAGCACCCTAGGACTAGCGGGGGCTTATGAGCAGTTCTTC.

The chain carries TRBV5-8 and TRBJ2-1, with 14 bases aligning to TRBD2. Germline values: CDR1 SGHTS, CDR2 YDEGEE. This CDR3 is built from 15 residues. V shed 4 bases, J shed 6 bases, and the junction held 3 bases outside the gene matches. Written as DNA, the CDR3 is TGTGCCAGCAGCACCGGGACTAGCGGGAGCAATGAGCAGTTCTTC. It translates to CASSTGTSGSNEQFF.

The chain uses TRBV6-5 and TRBJ1-1, with 10 bases lining up with TRBD1. The junction had 2 bases not matched to a gene; V was cut back by 8 bases and J by 8 bases. CDR3 length equals 11 residues. Germline V gene sequence: CDR1 MNHEY, CDR2 SVGAGI. The CDR3 region has the DNA TGTGCCAGCCGGGACAGGGGAGAAGCTTTCTTT. Translation gives CASRDRGEAFF.

The gene calls are TRBV6-6 and TRBJ2-5; TRBD1 aligns across 7 bases. Germline V gives CDR1 MNHNY, CDR2 SVGAGI (reference sequence). Losses at the gene ends were 5 bases for V and 4 bases for J; bases not matched to a gene: 13. The CDR3 totals 16 residues. The CDR3 sequence is CASSPDQRGGGETQYF. CDR3 nucleotides: TGTGCCAGCAGTCCCGACCAGAGAGGGGGCGGAGAGACCCAGTACTTC.

Regarding this clone: The same CDR3 is also encoded by other DNA sequences in this sample. The chain couples TRBV7-9 to TRBJ1-6, with 7 bases that match TRBD1. This CDR3 is built from 14 residues. Per the germline V gene, CDR1 is SEHNR and CDR2 is FQNEAQ (reference sequence). The V segment lost 4 bases and the J segment 5 bases; nucleotides outside the gene matches: 2. In DNA, the CDR3 is TGTGCCAGCAGCTCAACAGGGGATAATTCACCCCTCCACTTT. This translates into CASSSTGDNSPLHF.

The chain recombines TRBV29-1 with TRBJ1-2; D uncertain. This CDR3 is built from 12 residues. Germline lookup yields CDR1 SQVTM and CDR2 ANQGSEA. The CDR3 DNA reads TGCAGTGTCGAAGAGAACTACTATGGCTACACCTTC. Protein product: CSVEENYYGYTF.

The chain is built from TRBV3-1 (or the pseudogene TRBV3-2) and TRBJ1-3; 10 bases are a match to TRBD1. V lost 4 bases, J lost 3 bases, and 3 bases stayed unmatched. This CDR3 spans 15 amino acids. Germline CDR1 reads LGHDT; CDR2 reads YNNKEL (reference sequence). CDR3 loop: CASSLTGGVGNTIYF. CDR3 DNA: TGTGCCAGCAGCCTGACAGGGGGCGTTGGAAACACCATATATTTT.

This chain uses TRBV6-5 with TRBJ1-1; 9 positions match TRBD1. Per the germline V gene, CDR1 is MNHEY and CDR2 is SVGAGI. The CDR3 totals 15 residues. V shed 6 bases and J 1 base; nucleotides not matched to a gene: 6. The CDR3 loop is CASRPGQGTNTEAFF. In DNA form, the CDR3 reads TGTGCCAGCAGGCCCGGACAGGGGACGAACACTGAAGCTTTCTTT.

The J gene is TRBJ1-5, the V gene TRBV7-2; TRBD1 aligns across 10 bases. The J segment lost 7 bases and the V segment lost 4 bases, leaving 7 bases of the junction unmatched. The germline V gene encodes CDR1 SGHTA and CDR2 FQGNSA. There are 15 residues in the CDR3. As DNA, the CDR3 is TGTGCCAGCAGCTCTGCCGGGACAGGGGAACAGCCCCAGCATTTT. It specifies CASSSAGTGEQPQHF.

V and J are TRBV11-2 and TRBJ1-1, with D possibly matching TRBD1 (6 bases). This CDR3 is built from 15 residues. Trimming cost V 5 bases and J 3 bases, with 16 bases left between them. Per the germline V gene, CDR1 is SGHAT and CDR2 is FQNNGV. DNA of the CDR3: TGTGCCAGCAGCCCCCAAAGGGGGGGGTACACTGAAGCTTTCTTT. Protein sequence: CASSPQRGGYTEAFF.